The 5 T cell receptor beta chains reported below all come from one sample, sequenced in a study of cytomegalovirus exposure and HLA in healthy donors. Primers included in the PCR were 60 Vbeta and 13 Jbeta primers. TCRdb's copy holds only in-frame clones and misses some; the assay was immunoSEQ multiplex PCR. The sample includes under 150,000 clones, roughly four fifths of them seen just once. The sample consisted of PBMCs. The receptors shown here come from a male donor in good health and CMV-seropositive.

The chain has TRBV7-9 and TRBJ2-5; 7 nucleotides agree with TRBD1. The CDR3 totals 14 residues. The V and J ends lost 5 bases and 7 bases, in that order; junction bases with no gene match: 10. Germline values: CDR1 SEHNR, CDR2 FQNEAQ (reference sequence). The CDR3: CASSPTTGTRTQYF. In nucleotides, the CDR3 is TGTGCCAGCAGCCCGACGACAGGGACCAGGACCCAGTACTTC. The variable domain in full, completed from reference TRBV7-9 and TRBJ2-5, reads DTGVSQNPRHKITKRGQNVTFRCDPISEHNRLYWYRQTLGQGPEFLTYFQNEAQLEKSRLLSDRFSAERPKGSFSTLEIQRTEQGDSAMYLCASSPTTGTRTQYFGPGTRLLVL.

This chain links TRBV5-6 with TRBJ2-7, with TRBD2 matching 9 bases. The V and J ends lost 2 bases and 5 bases, in that order; junction bases with no gene match: 14. The CDR3 covers 17 residues. From germline, CDR1 is SGHDT and CDR2 YYEEEE. The CDR3 DNA sequence: TGTGCCAGCAGCTTTGGGGCCAGTCCGGGACTAGCAGACGAGCAGTACTTC. It translates to CASSFGASPGLADEQYF.

The chain links TRBV5-4 to TRBJ2-3; 9 nucleotides line up with TRBD2. This CDR3 contains 16 residues. Germline CDR1 is SGHNT and CDR2 is YYREEE (reference sequence). V lost 2 bases to trimming and J lost 5 bases; unmatched junction nucleotides: 9. CDR3 nucleotide sequence: TGTGCCAGCAGCTTTGACGCGGGAGGGCCGGAAGATACGCAGTATTTT. Translation gives CASSFDAGGPEDTQYF. The complete variable domain, with remaining parts taken from reference TRBV5-4 and TRBJ2-3, reads ETGVTQSPTHLIKTRGQQVTLRCSSQSGHNTVSWYQQALGQGPQFIFQYYREEENGRGNFPPRFSGLQFPNYSSELNVNALELDDSALYLCASSFDAGGPEDTQYFGPGTRLTVL.

Regarding this clone: One junction end disagrees with the germline gene, perhaps due to a read error. This rearrangement joins TRBV19 to TRBJ2-1; a possible D gene is TRBD2 (5 bases). Germline V gives CDR1 LNHDA, CDR2 SQIVND (reference sequence). CDR3 length equals 15 residues. The CDR3 sequence is CASSQDFYSYNEQFF. CDR3 DNA: TGTGCCAGTAGTCAGGACTTCTACTCCTATAATGAGCAGTTCTTC.

The V and J genes are TRBV7-2 and TRBJ2-5; no firm D call. Trimming stripped 5 bases from V and 4 bases from J, with 11 bases between. Per germline, CDR1 SGHTA and CDR2 FQGNSA. The CDR3 spans 13 residues. The CDR3 bases are TGTGCCAGCAGCCCCTTAGTCGGAGAGACCCAGTACTTC. Its translation: CASSPLVGETQYF.